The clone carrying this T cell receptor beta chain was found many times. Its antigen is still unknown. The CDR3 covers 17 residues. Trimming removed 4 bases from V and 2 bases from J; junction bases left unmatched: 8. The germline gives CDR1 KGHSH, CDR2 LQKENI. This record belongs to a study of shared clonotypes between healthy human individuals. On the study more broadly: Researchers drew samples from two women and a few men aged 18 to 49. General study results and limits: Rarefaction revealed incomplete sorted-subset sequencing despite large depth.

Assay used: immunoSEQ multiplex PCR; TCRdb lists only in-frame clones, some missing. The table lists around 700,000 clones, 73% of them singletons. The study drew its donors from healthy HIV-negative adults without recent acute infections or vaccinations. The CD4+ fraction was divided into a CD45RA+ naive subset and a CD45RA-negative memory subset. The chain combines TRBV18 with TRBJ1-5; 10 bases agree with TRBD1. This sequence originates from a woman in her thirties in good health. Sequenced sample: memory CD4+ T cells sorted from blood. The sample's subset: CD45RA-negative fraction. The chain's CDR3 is CASSQRRDRGGNQPQHF. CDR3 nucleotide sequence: TGTGCCAGCTCACAGAGGAGGGACAGGGGAGGCAATCAGCCCCAGCATTTT.